The 25 T cell receptor beta chains presented below share a single source sample, sequenced in a study of metastatic and nonmetastatic thyroid tumors. TCRdb re-called the PCR reads via MiXCR. This sample has approximately 24,000 clones, with under 25% found just once. All patients were untreated before thyroid surgery. Sequencing input: blood. The receptors stem from a male donor with papillary thyroid cancer or a benign thyroid nodule (not recorded which). Some clones in this sample may be carry-over from other donors' samples.

This clone was detected many times. A much more abundant neighbour one base away suggests this may be a read error. This rearrangement joins TRBV11-2 to TRBJ2-6; either TRBD1 or TRBD2 may supply D (6 bases each). Germline-derived CDR1 and CDR2 are SGHAT and FQNNGV. CDR3 length: 19 amino acids. The CDR3 reads CASSFSKRGALSGANALTF. For the CDR3, the DNA is TGTGCCAGCAGCTTCTCAAAAAGGGGGGCCCTTTCTGGGGCCAACGCCCTGACTTTC. The variable domain in full, with the rest retrieved from reference TRBV11-2 and TRBJ2-6, is EAGVAQSPRYKIIEKRQSVAFWCNPISGHATLYWYQQILGQGPKLLIQFQNNGVVDDSQLPKDRFSAERLKGVDSTLKIQPAKLEDSAVYLCASSFSKRGALSGANALTFGAGSRLTVL.

This clone is categorized as medium-sized. DNA for the CDR3: TGTGCCAGCAGTGTTATTGCGGGAGAACCTAGCGAGCAGTACTTC. This sequence encodes CASSVIAGEPSEQYF. The gene calls are TRBV6-1 and TRBJ2-7; 7 bases are a match to TRBD2. This CDR3 contains 15 residues. CDR1 and CDR2 (germline): MNHNS, SASEGT. The ends lost 4 bases at V and 6 bases at J; junction bases unmatched: 12.

This clone was seen at least ten times. The chain joins TRBV20-1 to TRBJ2-7; the D call may be TRBD1 or TRBD2 (6 bases each). The CDR3 has 14 amino acids. Trimming stripped 6 bases from V and 1 base from J, with 16 bases between. CDR1 and CDR2 from the germline V gene are DFQATT and SNEGSKA (reference sequence). The CDR3 DNA reads as TGCAGTGCCCTTAGGGGGGTAGGGTCCTACGAGCAGTACTTC. Its protein product is CSALRGVGSYEQYF.

Many counts were recorded for this clone. This chain joins TRBV9 and TRBJ2-1; D may be TRBD1 or TRBD2 (5 bases each). The CDR3 has 15 amino acids. The germline CDR1 and CDR2 sequences are SGDLS and YYNGEE. Trimming left V 0 bases short and J 3 bases short, with 10 bases between. The CDR3 here is CASSVDGASYNEQFF. For the CDR3, the DNA is TGTGCCAGCAGCGTAGACGGGGCGAGCTACAATGAGCAGTTCTTC.

The sample holds a few counts of this clone. The chain couples TRBV6-1 to TRBJ2-1, with 10 positions matching TRBD2. CDR1 and CDR2 (germline): MNHNS, SASEGT. The trim removed 8 bases at V and 10 bases at J, leaving 14 bases unmatched. This CDR3 is 15 amino acids long. CDR3 in DNA: TGTGCCAGCTCTCCTGGCAGACTAGCGGGCTACGAGCAGTTCTTC. It translates to CASSPGRLAGYEQFF.

Many counts were recorded for this clone. The chain couples TRBV3-1 to TRBJ2-1; 13 nucleotides line up with TRBD2. This CDR3 is built from 15 residues. Trimming cost V 4 bases and J 7 bases; bases outside gene matches: 4. Germline V gene sequence: CDR1 LGHDT, CDR2 YNNKEL (reference sequence). DNA of the CDR3: TGTGCCAGCAGCCCCTTACTAGCGGGAGGGAATGAGCAGTTCTTC. Residues: CASSPLLAGGNEQFF.

The CDR3 coding sequence is TGCAGTGCTAGCAACTCCGGGACAGGGAACTATGGCTACACCTTC. Translation gives CSASNSGTGNYGYTF. The rearrangement links TRBV20-1 to TRBJ1-2, with 9 bases identical to TRBD1. From germline, CDR1 is DFQATT and CDR2 SNEGSKA (reference sequence). V dropped 3 bases and J dropped 2; count of bases not matched to a gene: 7. CDR3 length equals 15 residues.

J is TRBJ2-7 and V is TRBV7-2; D is unresolved. The germline V gene has CDR1 SGHTA and CDR2 FQGNSA. The CDR3 runs to 14 residues. V was cut by 5 bases and J by 3 bases, with 14 bases left in between. The CDR3 reads CASSASIWSYEQYF. CDR3 nucleotides: TGTGCCAGCAGCGCCTCTATCTGGAGCTACGAGCAGTACTTC.

At least ten counts were recorded for this clone. This chain joins TRBV2 and TRBJ2-4, with D possibly matching TRBD1 (6 bases). The CDR3 length is 13 residues. Germline V lookup: CDR1 SNHLY, CDR2 FYNNEI. The ends were cut back, 6 bases at V and 2 bases at J, with 8 bases in the middle. CDR3 coding DNA: TGTGCCAGCAGAGGGGGTCCCAAAAACATTCAGTACTTC. Its protein product is CASRGGPKNIQYF.

This clone was detected a few times. The V call is TRBV11-2, the J call TRBJ2-7; D tentatively fits TRBD1 or TRBD2 (6 bases each). The germline V and J ends were trimmed by 1 base and 4 bases, with 17 bases remaining between them. This CDR3 contains 16 residues. In germline, CDR1 is SGHAT, CDR2 FQNNGV. CDR3 nucleotides: TGTGCCAGCAGCTTAGGTGTGGGGGCCGGGGGTTACGAGCAGTACTTC. Translation: CASSLGVGAGGYEQYF.

The chain couples TRBV18 to TRBJ2-7; D unresolved. The CDR3 length is 13 residues. CDR1 and CDR2 from the germline V gene are KGHSH and LQKENI. Trimming pared 3 bases from V and 3 bases from J, leaving 9 bases between. The CDR3 is CASSPSLNYEQYF. The DNA for the CDR3 is TGTGCCAGCTCACCCTCCCTAAACTACGAGCAGTACTTC.

Within the sample, this clone is medium-sized. This chain links TRBV6-1 with TRBJ1-5; TRBD1 matches at 8 bases. The CDR3 runs to 16 residues. V shed 3 bases and J 2 bases; nucleotides not matched to a gene: 6. Germline V gene data show CDR1 as MNHNS and CDR2 as SASEGT. The CDR3 loop is CASSDSGGSRNQPQHF. Written as DNA, the CDR3 is TGTGCCAGCAGTGACTCAGGGGGCAGCCGCAATCAGCCCCAGCATTTT.

This clone appeared once. The genes are TRBV20-1 and TRBJ1-1; 8 nucleotides agree with TRBD1. The trim removed 7 bases at V and 8 bases at J, leaving 15 bases unmatched. There are 14 residues in the CDR3. Germline-derived CDR1 and CDR2 are DFQATT and SNEGSKA (reference sequence). The CDR3: CSVIYIRTGWEAFF. Written as DNA, the CDR3 is TGCAGTGTTATATATATCAGGACAGGGTGGGAAGCTTTCTTT.

This chain connects TRBV25-1 to TRBJ2-5; 9 bases are a match to TRBD1. This CDR3 region has 15 residues. The germline V gene has CDR1 MGHDK and CDR2 SYGVNS. Losses at the gene ends were 4 bases for V and 2 bases for J; bases not matched to a gene: 5. CDR3 coding DNA: TGTGCCAGCAGTGTGGGACAGGGTCCTCAAGAGACCCAGTACTTC. Translation gives CASSVGQGPQETQYF.

This clone was seen repeatedly, ten times or more. This chain uses TRBV5-1 with TRBJ2-1, with a possible D match to TRBD2 (6 bases). CDR1 and CDR2 (germline): SGHRS, YFSETQ. V was pared by 6 bases and J by 5 bases, with 15 bases between. The CDR3 has 14 residues. The CDR3 here is CASNLGQRDNEQFF. The CDR3 bases are TGCGCCAGCAACCTTGGCCAGCGGGACAATGAGCAGTTCTTC. Variable domain in full (rest from reference TRBV5-1 and TRBJ2-1): KAGVTQTPRYLIKTRGQQVTLSCSPISGHRSVSWYQQTPGQGLQFLFEYFSETQRNKGNFPGRFSGRQFSNSRSEMNVSTLELGDSALYLCASNLGQRDNEQFFGPGTRLTVL.

This clone occurred a few times. This chain joins TRBV2 and TRBJ2-7; TRBD2 aligns across 11 bases. The ends lost 8 bases at V and 1 base at J; junction bases unmatched: 7. The CDR3 runs 15 residues. Germline-derived CDR1 and CDR2 are SNHLY and FYNNEI. DNA for the CDR3: TGTGCCAGCGCCGTAGCGGGAGGGGGGTCCTACGAGCAGTACTTC. Protein: CASAVAGGGSYEQYF.

This clone was counted many times. The V call is TRBV19, the J call TRBJ2-7; 7 bases fit TRBD1. With V trimmed by 10 bases and J by 3 bases, 12 bases remained unmatched. CDR3 size: 14 residues. The V gene's germline CDR1 is LNHDA and CDR2 SQIVND (reference sequence). The DNA of the CDR3 is TGTGCCAAAGTAAGGACAGGTCACGACTACGAGCAGTACTTC. It is translated as CAKVRTGHDYEQYF.

This clone was counted at least ten times. The chain recombines TRBV7-6 with TRBJ1-6, with D hard to call. Trimming took off 1 base at V and 5 bases at J, with 9 bases between the two ends. The CDR3 is 15 amino acids. CDR1 SGHVS and CDR2 FNYEAQ come from the germline V gene. CDR3 region: CASSLGGRNNSPLHF. The DNA of the CDR3 is TGTGCCAGCAGCTTAGGCGGACGGAATAATTCACCCCTCCACTTT. Complete variable domain (other parts from reference TRBV7-6 and TRBJ1-6): GAGVSQSPRYKVTKRGQDVALRCDPISGHVSLYWYRQALGQGPEFLTYFNYEAQQDKSGLPNDRFSAERPEGSISTLTIQRTEQRDSAMYRCASSLGGRNNSPLHFGNGTRLTVT.

The genes are TRBV2 and TRBJ2-3; TRBD2 might be the D (5 bases). This CDR3 region has 11 residues. Germline V gene data show CDR1 as SNHLY and CDR2 as FYNNEI. V lost 11 bases, J lost 4 bases, and 10 bases lay in between. In DNA form, the CDR3 reads TGTGCCCTCATTAGCGCAGATACGCAGTATTTT. Its translation is CALISADTQYF.

In regard to this clone: An end of the junction differs from the germline gene, which may be a read error. V and J are TRBV12-3 or TRBV12-4 and TRBJ1-1, with no clear D. The CDR3 runs 13 residues. The CDR3, as DNA: TGTGCCAGCAGGACAAACGGGCGGAGTGAAGATTTCTTT. As protein: CASRTNGRSEDFF.

Within the sample, this clone is medium-sized. The gene calls are TRBV4-1 and TRBJ1-5; D possibly corresponds to TRBD1 (6 bases). Between the trimmed V and J ends, which lost 0 bases and 4 bases, there was a span of 19 bases. Germline V gene sequence: CDR1 MGHRA, CDR2 YSYEKL. The CDR3 has 18 amino acids. This CDR3 is CASSQDGTTGLRNQPQHF. The CDR3 region has the DNA TGCGCCAGCAGCCAAGATGGGACTACAGGGTTACGGAATCAGCCCCAGCATTTT.

This clone showed up many times. The chain joins TRBV28 to TRBJ1-1; tentatively, D is TRBD1 (6 bases). Trimming pared 4 bases from V and 8 bases from J, leaving 14 bases between. CDR1 is MDHEN and CDR2 is SYDVKM in the germline V gene. This CDR3 region has 13 residues. The CDR3 sequence: CASSWGPPTEAFF. The CDR3 region has the DNA TGTGCCAGCAGTTGGGGGCCCCCGACCGAAGCTTTCTTT. Using reference TRBV28 and TRBJ1-1 for the parts outside the CDR3, the full variable domain is DVKVTQSSRYLVKRTGEKVFLECVQDMDHENMFWYRQDPGLGLRLIYFSYDVKMKEKGDIPEGYSVSREKKERFSLILESASTNQTSMYLCASSWGPPTEAFFGQGTRLTVV.

This clone was counted at least ten times. The V gene is TRBV7-2, the J gene TRBJ2-7; a possible D gene is TRBD2 (6 bases). The V end lost 5 bases, the J end lost 3 bases, and 17 bases lay between the germline ends. CDR1 and CDR2 (germline): SGHTA, FQGNSA. This CDR3 region has 15 residues. CDR3 sequence reads: CASSTAGTDYYEQYF. DNA of the CDR3: TGTGCCAGCAGCACCGCCGGGACTGATTACTACGAGCAGTACTTC.

Points on this clone: A junction end diverges from the germline sequence, so it may reflect a read error. The gene calls are TRBV6-4 and TRBJ2-7; D not resolved. The length of the CDR3 is 8 residues. Germline-derived CDR1 and CDR2 are MRHNA and SNTAGT. CDR3 protein: CASSLDPW. CDR3 sequence (DNA): TGTGCCAGCAGCCTAGACCCATGG.

The table lists this clone with many counts. The rearrangement links TRBV7-2 to TRBJ2-1, with D possibly being TRBD2 (5 bases). The CDR3 sequence is 14 residues long. Germline loops: CDR1 SGHTA, CDR2 FQGNSA. Trimming shortened V by 3 bases and J by 6 bases, and 12 bases separated the two germline ends. The CDR3 spells CASSLRVLPNEQFF. The DNA of the CDR3 is TGTGCCAGCAGCTTGCGGGTGCTCCCCAATGAGCAGTTCTTC.